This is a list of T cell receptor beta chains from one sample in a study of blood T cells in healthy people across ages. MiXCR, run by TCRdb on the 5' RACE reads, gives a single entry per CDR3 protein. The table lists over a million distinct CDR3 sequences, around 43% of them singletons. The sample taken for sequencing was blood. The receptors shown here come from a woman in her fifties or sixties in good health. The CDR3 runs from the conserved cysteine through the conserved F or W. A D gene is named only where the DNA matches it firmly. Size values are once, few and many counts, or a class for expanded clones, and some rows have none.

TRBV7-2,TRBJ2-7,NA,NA,CASSNSVVEQYF,TGTGCCAGCAGTAACTCGGTCGTCGAGCAGTACTTC
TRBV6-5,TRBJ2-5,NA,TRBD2,CAGSYSPIASGRARETQYF,TGTGCCGGCAGTTACAGTCCCATTGCGAGCGGGAGGGCCCGGGAGACCCAGTACTTC
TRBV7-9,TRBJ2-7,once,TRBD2,CASSLVAGGRRLYEQYF,TGTGCCAGCAGCTTAGTAGCGGGAGGGCGTAGGTTGTACGAGCAGTACTTC
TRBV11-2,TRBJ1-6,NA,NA,CASSQIPDGETSYNSPLHF,TGTGCCAGCAGCCAAATCCCGGACGGGGAGACCTCCTATAATTCACCCCTCCACTTT
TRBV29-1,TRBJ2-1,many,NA,CSVNPSPGNEQFF,TGCAGCGTTAACCCTTCACCAGGCAATGAGCAGTTCTTC
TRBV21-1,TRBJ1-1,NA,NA,CANPFGHGDWEAFF,TGTGCCAACCCTTTTGGGCATGGAGATTGGGAAGCTTTCTTT
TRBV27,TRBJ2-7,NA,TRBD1,CASSLDQGARSYEQYF,TGTGCCAGCAGTCTTGACCAGGGGGCCCGATCCTACGAGCAGTACTTC
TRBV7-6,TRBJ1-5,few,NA,CASSLGGAGQPQHF,TGTGCCAGCAGCTTAGGGGGCGCGGGTCAGCCCCAGCATTTT
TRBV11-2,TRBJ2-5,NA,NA,CASSRRTLGQETQYF,TGTGCCAGCAGCCGCAGGACGTTAGGGCAAGAGACCCAGTACTTC
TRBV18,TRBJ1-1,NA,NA,CASSPLRVEAFF,TGTGCCAGCTCACCCCTCAGGGTTGAAGCTTTCTTT
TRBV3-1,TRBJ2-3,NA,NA,CASSQDFQGPTSLTDTQYF,TGTGCCAGCAGCCAAGATTTCCAGGGGCCAACATCTCTCACAGATACGCAGTATTTT
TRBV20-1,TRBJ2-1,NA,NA,CSAKQAGQTLLDNEQFF,TGCAGTGCTAAACAAGCAGGACAGACCCTGTTAGACAATGAGCAGTTCTTC
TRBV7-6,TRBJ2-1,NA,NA,CASSLSVRGENEQFF,TGTGCCAGCAGCTTAAGCGTCAGGGGAGAAAATGAACAGTTCTTC
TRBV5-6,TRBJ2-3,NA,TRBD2,CASSLFGLAGGPTDTQYF,TGTGCCAGCAGCTTGTTTGGGCTAGCGGGAGGCCCCACAGATACGCAGTATTTT
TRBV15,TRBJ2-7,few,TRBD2,CATSRASGNYEQYF,TGTGCCACCAGCAGAGCTAGCGGGAACTACGAGCAGTACTTC
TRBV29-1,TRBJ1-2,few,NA,CSALTVSPGYTF,TGCAGCGCCCTGACAGTTTCCCCTGGCTACACCTTC
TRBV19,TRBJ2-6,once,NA,CAGGWAGANVLTF,TGTGCTGGGGGTTGGGCTGGGGCCAACGTCCTGACTTTC
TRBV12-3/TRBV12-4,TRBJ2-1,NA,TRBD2,CASSPLAGGDHEQFF,TGTGCCAGCAGCCCCCTAGCGGGGGGGGACCATGAGCAGTTCTTC
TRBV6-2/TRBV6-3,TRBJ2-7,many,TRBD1,CASNPGGQGYEQYF,TGTGCCAGCAACCCCGGGGGACAGGGATACGAGCAGTACTTC
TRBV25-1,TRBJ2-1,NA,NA,CASSEMGSSYNEQFF,TGTGCCAGCAGTGAAATGGGAAGCTCCTACAATGAGCAGTTCTTC
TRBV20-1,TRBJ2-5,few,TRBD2,CSAPAGAGVETQYF,TGCAGTGCGCCTGCCGGGGCGGGAGTAGAGACCCAGTACTTC
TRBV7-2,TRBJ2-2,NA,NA,CASSLDSQEGRTGELFF,TGTGCCAGCAGCTTAGATAGCCAGGAGGGTCGCACCGGGGAGCTGTTTTTT
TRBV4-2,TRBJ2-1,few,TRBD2,CASSPIAGSGQQFF,TGTGCCAGCAGCCCAATAGCGGGTTCGGGCCAGCAGTTCTTC
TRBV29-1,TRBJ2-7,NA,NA,CSGGTIYEQYF,TGCAGCGGCGGGACGATCTACGAGCAGTACTTC
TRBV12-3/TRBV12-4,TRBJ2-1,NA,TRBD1,CASSPTGGRDNVQFF,TGTGCCAGCAGCCCTACAGGGGGAAGGGACAATGTGCAGTTCTTC
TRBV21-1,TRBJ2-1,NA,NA,CASSYLGCGPAFF,TGTGCCAGCAGCTATCTCGGCTGCGGTCCTGCGTTCTTC
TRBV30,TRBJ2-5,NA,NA,CAWGSGSETQYF,TGTGCCTGGGGTTCCGGATCTGAGACCCAGTACTTC
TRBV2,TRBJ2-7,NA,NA,CASSPGLPVGYEQYF,TGTGCCAGCAGTCCCGGCCTCCCCGTCGGATACGAGCAGTACTTC
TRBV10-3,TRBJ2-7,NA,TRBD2,CAISGLAGGSKYEQYF,TGTGCCATCAGTGGACTAGCGGGAGGAAGTAAGTACGAGCAGTACTTC
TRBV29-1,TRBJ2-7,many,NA,CSVASRYEQYF,TGCAGCGTGGCTAGCCGCTACGAGCAGTACTTC
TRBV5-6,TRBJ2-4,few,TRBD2,CASSSKPARLARNIQYF,TGTGCCAGCAGCTCCAAACCGGCCAGACTAGCCAGAAACATTCAGTACTTC
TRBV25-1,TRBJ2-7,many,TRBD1,CASSGRGQVFYEQYF,TGTGCCAGCAGTGGAAGGGGACAGGTCTTCTACGAGCAGTACTTC
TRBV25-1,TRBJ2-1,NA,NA,CASSEPPPRDNEQFF,TGTGCCAGCAGTGAACCTCCCCCCCGAGACAATGAGCAGTTCTTC
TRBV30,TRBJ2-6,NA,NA,CAWSLDISGANVLTF,TGTGCCTGGAGTCTCGACATTTCTGGGGCCAACGTCCTGACTTTC
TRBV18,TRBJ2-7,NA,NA,CARNGIGSYEQYF,TGTGCCAGGAACGGTATAGGTTCCTACGAGCAGTACTTC
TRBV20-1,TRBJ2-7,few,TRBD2,CSAPMLAGTYEQYF,TGCAGTGCTCCGATGTTAGCGGGTACCTACGAGCAGTACTTC
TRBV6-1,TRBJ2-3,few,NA,CASSHDPATSRTDTQYF,TGTGCCAGCAGTCATGACCCGGCTACCTCTCGCACAGATACGCAGTATTTT
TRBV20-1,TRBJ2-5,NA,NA,CSARGVVVRAGRETQYF,TGCAGTGCTAGAGGTGTCGTAGTCCGGGCAGGGAGAGAGACCCAGTACTTC
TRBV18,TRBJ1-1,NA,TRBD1,CASSLKTGSTEAFF,TGTGCCAGCTCACTAAAGACAGGGAGCACTGAAGCTTTCTTT
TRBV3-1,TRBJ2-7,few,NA,CASSYGTNEQYF,TGTGCCAGCAGCTACGGGACAAACGAGCAGTACTTC
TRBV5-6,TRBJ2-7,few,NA,CASSSSYRVDEQYF,TGTGCCAGCAGCTCGTCCTACAGGGTCGACGAGCAGTACTTC
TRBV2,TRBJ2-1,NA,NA,CASSRRVETSRYNEQFF,TGTGCCAGCAGTCGTAGGGTGGAGACGTCAAGGTACAATGAGCAGTTCTTC
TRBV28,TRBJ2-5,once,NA,CASSLGRRSQETQYF,TGTGCCAGCAGTTTGGGACGGAGGTCCCAAGAGACCCAGTACTTC
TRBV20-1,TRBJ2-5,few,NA,CSATGTRNEQYF,TGCAGTGCCACCGGGACCCGCAATGAGCAGTACTTC
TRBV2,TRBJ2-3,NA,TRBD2,CANESSGISTDTQYF,TGTGCCAACGAGTCTAGCGGGATTAGCACAGATACGCAGTATTTT
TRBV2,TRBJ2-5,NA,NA,CASFKGTSSEEQYF,TGTGCCAGCTTCAAGGGGACCTCCTCGGAGGAGCAGTACTTC
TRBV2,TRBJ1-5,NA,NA,CASRWTSNQPQHF,TGTGCCAGCCGCTGGACCTCGAATCAGCCCCAGCATTTT
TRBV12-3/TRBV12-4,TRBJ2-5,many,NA,CASSLQGGFVMETQYF,TGTGCCAGCAGTTTACAGGGGGGATTTGTGATGGAGACCCAGTACTTC
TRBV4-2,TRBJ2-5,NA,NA,CASSQDVALKQETQYF,TGTGCCAGCAGCCAAGATGTCGCACTTAAACAAGAGACCCAGTACTTC
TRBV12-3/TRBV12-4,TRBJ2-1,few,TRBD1,CASRPGQGSYNEQFF,TGTGCCAGCAGACCGGGACAGGGGTCATACAATGAGCAGTTCTTC
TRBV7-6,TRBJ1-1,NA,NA,CASSGAANTEAFF,TGTGCCAGCAGTGGTGCGGCGAACACTGAAGCTTTCTTT
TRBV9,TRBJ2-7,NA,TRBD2,CASSGSGSAEQYF,TGTGCCAGCAGCGGTAGCGGGAGCGCCGAGCAGTACTTC
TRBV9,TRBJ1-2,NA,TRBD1,CASSVEWTGTYGYTF,TGTGCCAGCAGCGTAGAATGGACAGGGACCTATGGCTACACCTTC
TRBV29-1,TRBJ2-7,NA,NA,CSVASGRVGEQYF,TGCAGCGTTGCAAGTGGCAGGGTGGGCGAGCAGTACTTC
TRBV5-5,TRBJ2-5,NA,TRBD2,CASADEKQGSRGRVTQYF,TGTGCCAGCGCCGACGAGAAACAGGGGTCCCGCGGGAGGGTGACCCAGTACTTC
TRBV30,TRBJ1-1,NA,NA,CGRGTPNTEAFF,TGTGGACGGGGGACACCTAACACTGAAGCTTTCTTT
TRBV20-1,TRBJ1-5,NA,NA,CSARDLRAELNSWRQHF,TGCAGTGCTAGAGATCTTAGGGCAGAACTAAACTCCTGGCGCCAGCATTTT